This is a list of T cell receptor beta chains from one sample in a study of blood T cell repertoires in COVID-19. Sequenced by immunoSEQ multiplex PCR; TCRdb stores in-frame clones only, minus some. The sample consists of fewer than 450,000 clones, about 87% of them appearing once. The sequenced sample consisted of peripheral blood. The receptors shown here come from a woman aged 50 to 65 with COVID-19, enrolled during active disease. CDR3s include the opening cysteine and the closing phenylalanine or tryptophan. Fields, in order: V gene, clone size, D gene, J gene, CDR3 DNA, CDR3 protein. D genes are given only for firm matches. Size is omitted from some rows. Given values are once, few, many or a class for expanded clones.

TRBV27	-	TRBD1	TRBJ2-5	TGTGCCAGCAGCGACAGGGGGGCGACCCAGTACTTC	CASSDRGATQYF
TRBV3-1/TRBV3-2	-	-	TRBJ2-5	TGTGCCAGCCACGGACTCTATGGAGAGACCCAGTACTTC	CASHGLYGETQYF
TRBV24-1	-	-	TRBJ1-2	TGTGCCACCAGTAGCGGTGCTGGCTACACCTTC	CATSSGAGYTF
TRBV7-2	-	TRBD2	TRBJ2-3	TGTGCCAGCAGGGAGCGGGGACTAGCGGGAGGGCGGACAGATACGCAGTATTTT	CASRERGLAGGRTDTQYF
TRBV24-1	-	TRBD1	TRBJ1-2	TGTGCCACCAGTGATATTGAGGGACAGGGGATGTTAGGCTACACCTTC	CATSDIEGQGMLGYTF
TRBV18	-	-	TRBJ2-7	TGTGCCAGCTCCGGACCCCCGGGGGAGCAGTACTTC	CASSGPPGEQYF
TRBV14	once	-	TRBJ1-3	TGTGCCAGCAGCCATGTACAGGGCTACTCTGGAAACACCATATATTTT	CASSHVQGYSGNTIYF
TRBV18	-	-	TRBJ2-1	TGTGCCAGCTCACCACCGATAGATGAGCAGTTCTTC	CASSPPIDEQFF
TRBV10-3	-	TRBD1	TRBJ1-2	TGTGCCATCAGTGACCAAGGACAGGGCTACTATGGCTACACCTTC	CAISDQGQGYYGYTF
TRBV2	-	TRBD1	TRBJ2-6	TGTGCCAGCAGTCGCAGGGGGCCTGGGGCCAACGTCCTGACTTTC	CASSRRGPGANVLTF
TRBV5-4	-	-	TRBJ2-1	TGTGCCAGCAGCCAGGCCGGACGACTATACTACAATGAGCAGTTCTTC	CASSQAGRLYYNEQFF
TRBV3-1/TRBV3-2	-	-	TRBJ2-7	TGTGCCAGCAGCCGGCTCCTCCCTCGAGACAGGCGACGTACGGGCGAGCAGTACTTC	CASSRLLPRDRRRTGEQYF
TRBV5-1	-	TRBD2	TRBJ2-7	TGCGCCAGCAGCTTGGACGGGACTAGCGGGTACGAGCAGTACTTC	CASSLDGTSGYEQYF
TRBV30	once	-	TRBJ1-1	TGTGCCGGGAGGGTCCTTTATGGGGCCCGGAACACTGAAGCTTTCTTT	CAGRVLYGARNTEAFF
TRBV4-2	-	-	TRBJ2-7	TGTGCCAGCAGCCAGGGTAGCCACGAGCAGTACTTC	CASSQGSHEQYF
TRBV15	-	TRBD1	TRBJ1-1	TGTGCCACCAGCAGAGTTGACAGGGATGGAAGAACTGAAGCTTTCTTT	CATSRVDRDGRTEAFF
TRBV5-1	few	-	TRBJ2-2	TGCGCCAGCAGCAAAAATGGGCAGGGGAACACCGGGGAGCTGTTTTTT	CASSKNGQGNTGELFF
TRBV30	-	TRBD2	TRBJ2-4	TGTGCCTGGGGGACTAGCGGGAGGGGGCGAAACATTCAGTACTTC	CAWGTSGRGRNIQYF
TRBV29-1	-	TRBD1	TRBJ1-1	TGCAGCGTTGAAACGACAGGGGCGCAGAACACTGAAGCTTTCTTT	CSVETTGAQNTEAFF
TRBV29-1	-	TRBD1	TRBJ1-1	TGCAGCTCTGGGGGGACAGGGGTTGAAGCTTTCTTT	CSSGGTGVEAFF
TRBV19	few	-	TRBJ1-2	TGTGCCAGTAGACGGGGGGAGCCAAACGGCTACACCTTC	CASRRGEPNGYTF
TRBV19	-	-	TRBJ1-2	TGTGCCAGTACCCCGGGAGGTCCTAACTATGGCTACACCTTC	CASTPGGPNYGYTF
TRBV9	-	TRBD1	TRBJ2-1	TGTGCCAGCAGCCTCGGGACAGCAAACAATGAGCAGTTCTTC	CASSLGTANNEQFF
TRBV5-1	-	-	TRBJ1-2	TGCGCCAGCAGCTTGGGTCCCCGTTCAGGGAATGGCTACACCTTC	CASSLGPRSGNGYTF
TRBV5-1	-	-	TRBJ2-6	TGCGCCAGCAGCTTATCAGAAAGCTCTGGGGCCAACGTCCTGACTTTC	CASSLSESSGANVLTF
TRBV5-5	-	-	TRBJ1-6	TGTGCCAGCAGCTTGGGGACAGAAACTTCACCCCTCCACTTT	CASSLGTETSPLHF
TRBV19	many	TRBD1	TRBJ1-1	TGTGCCAGAGTCATAAATACGGACAGGGGACCATGTCGCACTGAAGCTTTCTTT	CARVINTDRGPCRTEAFF
TRBV27	-	TRBD1	TRBJ1-1	TGTGCCAGCAGTTTGACCGCACAGGGGGAAAAAGCTTTCTTT	CASSLTAQGEKAFF
TRBV6-5	-	TRBD1	TRBJ2-7	TGTGCCAGCATTCCCCGGGACAGGGGAACCTACGAGCAGTACTTC	CASIPRDRGTYEQYF
TRBV30	-	TRBD1	TRBJ2-1	TGTGCCTTGGGACAGGGGAGATACAATGAGCAGTTCTTC	CALGQGRYNEQFF
TRBV24-1	-	TRBD2	TRBJ2-1	TGTGCCACCAGTGATTCCCCGACTAGCGGGAACTACAATGAGCAGTTCTTC	CATSDSPTSGNYNEQFF
TRBV3-1/TRBV3-2	-	-	TRBJ1-2	TGTGCCAGCAGCTCCCGCGTTAACTATGGCTACACCTTC	CASSSRVNYGYTF
TRBV18	-	TRBD1	TRBJ1-5	TGTGCCAGCTCACAAGTACAGGGGGCCGGCCAGCCCCAGCATTTT	CASSQVQGAGQPQHF
TRBV7-2	few	TRBD2	TRBJ2-7	TGTGCCAGCAGTATTACCGGGACTAGCGGAACCTCCTACGAGCAGTACTTC	CASSITGTSGTSYEQYF
TRBV6-4	-	-	TRBJ1-4	TGTGCCAGCAGTGACCTGACAGAACCCCATGAAAAACTGTTTTTT	CASSDLTEPHEKLFF
TRBV5-1	-	-	TRBJ2-7	TGCGCCAGCAGCTTGAATACCTACGAGCAGTACTTC	CASSLNTYEQYF
TRBV12-3/TRBV12-4	-	-	TRBJ2-5	TGTGCCAGCAGCTACCAAGAGACCCAGTACTTC	CASSYQETQYF
TRBV28	-	-	TRBJ1-2	TGTGCCAGCAGTTTACCGGACAGCAACTATGGCTACACCTTC	CASSLPDSNYGYTF
TRBV3-1/TRBV3-2	once	TRBD2	TRBJ2-2	TGTGCCAGCAGCCCCCTAGCGGGAGTAGGTACCGGGGAGCTGTTTTTT	CASSPLAGVGTGELFF
TRBV6-5	-	-	TRBJ1-5	TGTGCCAGCAGCCCAAGGGGAAATCAGCCCCAGCATTTT	CASSPRGNQPQHF
TRBV10-3	-	-	TRBJ1-1	TGTGCCATCAGTGAGTCGAGTGCCTCGAACACTGAAGCTTTCTTT	CAISESSASNTEAFF
TRBV6-5	-	TRBD1	TRBJ1-6	TGTGCCAGCAGTTACGACGGGACAGCCAGTAATTCACCCCTCCACTTT	CASSYDGTASNSPLHF
TRBV9	-	-	TRBJ2-7	TGTGCCAGCAGCGTAGAGGTAGGGACACCCGTCCACGAGCAGTACTTC	CASSVEVGTPVHEQYF
TRBV5-4	-	TRBD2	TRBJ2-7	TGTGCCAGCAGCTCCACTAGCGGGAGATCTCTCGAGCAGTACTTC	CASSSTSGRSLEQYF
TRBV19	-	-	TRBJ2-7	TGTGCCAGTAGCCGACAGGAGAGCTCCTACGAGCAGTACTTC	CASSRQESSYEQYF
TRBV11-2	-	TRBD1	TRBJ2-7	TGTGCCAGCAGCTTAGGGACAGGGTCTCCCTACGAGCAGTACTTC	CASSLGTGSPYEQYF
TRBV18	-	-	TRBJ2-1	TGTGCCAGCTCACCACCGCCGGACAGAGCTTACAATGAGCAGTTCTTC	CASSPPPDRAYNEQFF
TRBV27	-	TRBD1	TRBJ1-1	TGTGCCAGCAGTTTAAGGACAGGGGTTGAAGCTTTCTTT	CASSLRTGVEAFF
TRBV11-2	-	TRBD2	TRBJ2-1	TGTGCCAGCAGCCTCACCGGGACTAGCGGATACAATGAGCAGTTCTTC	CASSLTGTSGYNEQFF
TRBV7-2	-	-	TRBJ1-5	TGTGCCAGCAGCTTAGCAGACGGAGAGCCCCAGCATTTT	CASSLADGEPQHF
TRBV9	-	-	TRBJ2-1	TGTGCCAGCGCTGAGGGGACAAACTCCTACAATGAGCAGTTCTTC	CASAEGTNSYNEQFF
TRBV7-9	-	TRBD2	TRBJ2-7	TGTGCCAGCAGCTTAACTAGCGGGAGCGACGAGCAGTACTTC	CASSLTSGSDEQYF
TRBV3-1/TRBV3-2	-	-	TRBJ2-5	TGTGCCAGCAGCCAAGACCCCCCCACTTGGGCGCCGAAGACCCAGTACTTC	CASSQDPPTWAPKTQYF
TRBV11-3	-	-	TRBJ2-5	TGTGCCAGCAGCTTAAGAGCGTTCCAAGAGACCCAGTACTTC	CASSLRAFQETQYF
TRBV6-4	-	TRBD2	TRBJ2-2	TGTGCCAGCAGCAACCTCCGGGCTAGCGGGAGTGTCACCGGGGAGCTGTTTTTT	CASSNLRASGSVTGELFF